This T cell receptor (beta chain) originates from a study of T cells in Graves' hyperthyroidism and ophthalmopathy. Study-level results: Also found in blood were most expanded thyroid clonotypes above 0.001. In validation, the model predicted ophthalmopathy. These predictions came a median roughly 7.1 months before onset. A 13 V-J model separated ophthalmopathy from stable hyperthyroidism.

The sample holds many counts of this clonotype. The antigen is unknown. CDR3 size: 16 residues. Germline V lookup: CDR1 SGHVS, CDR2 FQNEAQ. V gave up 0 bases and J gave up 0 bases, with 9 bases separating them. Amplification of TCR beta CDR3 regions used RNA as the template. The TCR CDR3 was amplified in a first-round RT-PCR using the HTBI primer set. TCRdb called the multiplex PCR reads again in MiXCR, with one record for every CDR3 protein. The sample holds 500,000 to 750,000 distinct CDR3 sequences, roughly 46% seen once. V and J are TRBV7-8 and TRBJ1-5; D ambiguous. The receptor comes from a woman between 18 and 29 years old with Graves' hyperthyroidism. Source material: peripheral blood or thyroid tissue (not recorded which). The CDR3 DNA reads TGTGCCAGCAGCTTAGCGTCGGGTTATAGCAATCAGCCCCAGCATTTT. Residues: CASSLASGYSNQPQHF. Drawing the rest from reference TRBV7-8 and TRBJ1-5, the complete variable domain is GAGVSQSPRYKVAKRGQDVALRCDPISGHVSLFWYQQALGQGPEFLTYFQNEAQLDKSGLPSDRFFAERPEGSVSTLKIQRTQQEDSAVYLCASSLASGYSNQPQHFGDGTRLSIL.